The clone carrying this T cell receptor (beta chain) has a single count. Source study methods: From reference gene primer amplification, estimates of nucleated cell counts were derived. Sequencing used immunoSEQ multiplex PCR; TCRdb keeps in-frame clones, though not all of them. Clone size and the V and J calls come from that table; the DNA yielded D and trimming. The data hold 75,000 to 90,000 clones, with around 78% observed a single time. This entry is derived from a study of blood T cell repertoires in COVID-19. The CDR3 length is 15 residues. From germline, CDR1 is KGHSH and CDR2 LQKENI. V was trimmed by 5 bases and J by 0 bases, leaving 12 bases between them.

This TCR was recovered from a man aged 60 to 69 with COVID-19, enrolled during active disease. Material: peripheral blood. V gene TRBV18 combines with J gene TRBJ2-3; TRBD2 is a possible D gene (5 bases). The CDR3 DNA sequence: TGTGCCAGCTCAGGAGGCCCCCCTAGCACAGATACGCAGTATTTT. Translated, it gives CASSGGPPSTDTQYF. The whole variable domain, filled in from reference TRBV18 and TRBJ2-3, reads NAGVMQNPRHLVRRRGQEARLRCSPMKGHSHVYWYRQLPEEGLKFMVYLQKENIIDESGMPKERFSAEFPKEGPSILRIQQVVRGDSAAYFCASSGGPPSTDTQYFGPGTRLTVL.